The 15 T cell receptor beta chains presented below share a single source sample, sequenced in a study of CD8+CD57+ T cells in acquired aplastic anemia. TCR beta VDJ combinations and CDR3 sequences were profiled from genomic DNA. TCRdb fed the reads into MiXCR, producing one record per CDR3 protein. The data show 200,000 or so distinct CDR3 sequences, approximately 48% seen once. Patients picked for sequencing had shown CD8+CD57+ cell expansion detected by flow cytometry. The sequenced sample consisted of sorted CD4+, CD8+, or CD8+CD57+ T cells (not recorded which) from PBMCs. Every receptor here comes from a human donor with aplastic anemia.

The rearrangement joins TRBV4-2 to TRBJ2-1; possible D gene TRBD2, 6 bases. Trimming took 4 bases from V and 0 from J, leaving 22 bases between them. Germline CDR1 and CDR2: LGHNA and YNFKEQ. The CDR3 contains 19 residues. As DNA, the CDR3 is TGTGCCAGCAGCCTACTATGGAGGGACTCAAGTAGCTCCTACAATGAGCAGTTCTTC. This codes for CASSLLWRDSSSSYNEQFF.

This clonotype occurred once. V usage is TRBV7-2 and J usage is TRBJ2-1; weak D call: TRBD1 (6 bases). CDR1 is SGHTA and CDR2 is FQGNSA in the germline V gene. V was shortened by 3 bases and J by 6 bases, with 21 bases between the two germline ends. The CDR3 is 17 amino acids. Here the CDR3 reads CASSFAAASRGGNEQFF. In DNA, the CDR3 is TGTGCCAGCAGCTTCGCCGCCGCCTCCCGAGGGGGCAATGAGCAGTTCTTC. Together with reference TRBV7-2 and TRBJ2-1, the CDR3 gives the full variable domain: GAGVSQSPSNKVTEKGKDVELRCDPISGHTALYWYRQSLGQGLEFLIYFQGNSAPDKSGLPSDRFSAERTGGSVSTLTIQRTQQEDSAVYLCASSFAAASRGGNEQFFGPGTRLTVL.

The V and J genes are TRBV25-1 and TRBJ2-7, with D maybe TRBD2 (6 bases). The CDR3 runs to 16 residues. Trimming stripped 3 bases from V and 5 bases from J, with 20 bases between. CDR1 is MGHDK, CDR2 SYGVNS, per germline. CDR3 DNA: TGTGCCAGCAGTGAGGCTAGCAGGAGGGCCACCCACGAGCAGTACTTC. Protein: CASSEASRRATHEQYF.

As DNA, the CDR3 is TGTGCCAGCAGTGAAGGAGGGACCGGGGCCAACGTCCTGACTTTC. Translated, it gives CASSEGGTGANVLTF. This chain uses TRBV2 with TRBJ2-6; D may be TRBD1 or TRBD2 (5 bases each). Germline V lookup: CDR1 SNHLY, CDR2 FYNNEI. Trimming took off 1 base at V and 4 bases at J, with 8 bases between the two ends. The CDR3 spans 15 residues.

About this clonotype: Compared with germline, one end of the junction differs, possibly owing to a read error. V usage is TRBV29-1 and J usage is TRBJ2-3; the match to TRBD2 covers 11 bases. Germline CDR1 SQVTM, CDR2 ANQGSEA. The CDR3 spans 14 residues. The CDR3 DNA sequence: TGCAGCGTTGCTACTAGCGGGAGTGGAGATACGCAGTATTTC. It encodes CSVATSGSGDTQYF.

The V call is TRBV19, the J call TRBJ1-2; 7 bases are shared with TRBD1. This CDR3 region has 14 residues. Looked up from germline, CDR1 is LNHDA and CDR2 is SQIVND (reference sequence). The trim removed 3 bases at V and 1 base at J, leaving 2 bases unmatched. Here the CDR3 DNA reads TGTGCCAGTAGTATCGGGACAGTTAACTATGGCTACACCTTC. Translating gives CASSIGTVNYGYTF. Combining the CDR3 with reference TRBV19 and TRBJ1-2 gives the whole variable domain DGGITQSPKYLFRKEGQNVTLSCEQNLNHDAMYWYRQDPGQGLRLIYYSQIVNDFQKGDIAEGYSVSREKKESFPLTVTSAQKNPTAFYLCASSIGTVNYGYTFGSGTRLTVV.

The sample holds a few counts of this clonotype. This chain connects TRBV5-8 to TRBJ2-7; no clear D. This CDR3 is 13 amino acids long. Trimming took off 5 bases at V and 4 bases at J, with 13 bases between the two ends. CDR1 and CDR2 (germline): SGHTS, YDEGEE. This chain's CDR3 is CASRSTGSYEQYF. The CDR3 DNA follows: TGTGCCAGCAGATCAACCGGATCGTACGAGCAGTACTTC.

The chain links TRBV15 to TRBJ1-4; D might be TRBD1 (5 bases). This CDR3 region has 13 residues. V was clipped by 0 bases and J by 8 bases, with 7 bases between them. Germline V gives CDR1 LNHNV, CDR2 YYDKDF (reference sequence). The CDR3 is CATSREGREKLFF. The CDR3 DNA reads TGTGCCACCAGCAGAGAGGGGCGGGAAAAACTGTTTTTT.

This clonotype was seen at least ten times. V is TRBV6-5 and J is TRBJ2-7; D is possibly TRBD2 (5 bases). The V gene's germline CDR1 is MNHEY and CDR2 SVGAGI. Between the trimmed V and J ends, which lost 6 bases and 5 bases, there was a span of 17 bases. The CDR3 extends over 14 amino acids. CDR3 amino acids: CASRQLRLGNEQYF. The DNA of the CDR3 is TGTGCCAGCAGACAATTGAGGCTCGGGAACGAGCAGTACTTC.

This sequence joins TRBV25-1 and TRBJ2-2; 9 bases line up with TRBD1. Per germline, CDR1 MGHDK and CDR2 SYGVNS. V lost 4 bases and J lost 9; bases outside the gene matches: 3. The CDR3 runs 13 residues. This CDR3 reads CASSVTGGWELFF. DNA for the CDR3: TGTGCCAGCAGTGTAACAGGGGGCTGGGAGCTGTTTTTT. The full variable domain, completed using reference TRBV25-1 and TRBJ2-2, is EADIYQTPRYLVIGTGKKITLECSQTMGHDKMYWYQQDPGMELHLIHYSYGVNSTEKGDLSSESTVSRIRTEHFPLTLESARPSHTSQYLCASSVTGGWELFFGEGSRLTVL.

This sequence joins TRBV29-1 and TRBJ2-7; D remains ambiguous. Deletions cut 4 bases from V and 4 bases from J, with 5 bases between. Germline V lookup: CDR1 SQVTM, CDR2 ANQGSEA. CDR3 length: 10 residues. CDR3 in DNA: TGCAGCGTTGGGGGTTACGAGCAGTACTTC. Its translation: CSVGGYEQYF.

This clonotype was picked up a small number of times. J is TRBJ2-2 and V is TRBV7-6; D may be TRBD2 (6 bases). The CDR3 contains 12 residues. With 5 bases removed from V and 6 bases from J, the gap between germline ends came to 7 bases. The germline V gene has CDR1 SGHVS and CDR2 FNYEAQ. The CDR3: CASSPSAGELFF. The CDR3 nucleotides are TGTGCCAGCAGCCCTAGCGCCGGGGAGCTGTTTTTT.

Note on this clonotype: A single base separates this from a much larger clone, so it may be a read error. V gene TRBV12-3 or TRBV12-4 combines with J gene TRBJ1-2; tentatively, D is TRBD1 (5 bases). Between the trimmed V and J ends, which lost 5 bases and 8 bases, there was a span of 24 bases. The CDR3 extends over 16 amino acids. This CDR3 is CASSTSPGTALAGYTF. CDR3 DNA sequence: TGTGCCAGCAGTACCAGCCCGGGGACGGCTCTCGCGGGCTACACCTTC.

This clonotype was found many times. J is TRBJ2-7 and V is TRBV11-2, with D possibly being TRBD1 (6 bases). This CDR3 comprises 16 residues. Germline V gene data show CDR1 as SGHAT and CDR2 as FQNNGV. Trimming cost V 2 bases and J 2 bases, with 16 bases left between them. CDR3 bases: TGTGCCAGCAGCTTAAGTTCACAGGGTCCGACCTACGAGCAGTACTTC. Translation gives CASSLSSQGPTYEQYF.

The chain combines TRBV2 with TRBJ1-3; D is undetermined. Per the germline V gene, CDR1 is SNHLY and CDR2 is FYNNEI. V lost 2 bases to trimming and J lost 0 bases, with 8 bases between them. CDR3 length: 15 amino acids. The CDR3 DNA is TGTGCCAGCAGTGAATTGGTTGTCTCTGGAAACACCATATATTTT. It is translated as CASSELVVSGNTIYF.